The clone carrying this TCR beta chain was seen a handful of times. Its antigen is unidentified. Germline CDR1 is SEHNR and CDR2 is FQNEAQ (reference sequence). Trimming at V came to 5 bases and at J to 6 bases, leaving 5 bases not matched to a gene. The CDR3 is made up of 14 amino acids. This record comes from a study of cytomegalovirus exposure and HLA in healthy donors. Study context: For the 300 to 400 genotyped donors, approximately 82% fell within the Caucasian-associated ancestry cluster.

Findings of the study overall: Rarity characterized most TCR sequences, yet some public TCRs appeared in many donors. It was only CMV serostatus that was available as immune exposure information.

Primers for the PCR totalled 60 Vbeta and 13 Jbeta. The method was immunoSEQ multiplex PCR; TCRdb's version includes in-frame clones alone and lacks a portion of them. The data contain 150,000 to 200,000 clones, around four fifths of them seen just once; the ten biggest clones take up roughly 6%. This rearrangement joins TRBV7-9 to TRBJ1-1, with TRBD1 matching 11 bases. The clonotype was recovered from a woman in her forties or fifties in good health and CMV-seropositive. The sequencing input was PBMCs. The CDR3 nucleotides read TGTGCCAGCAGCCGGGACAGGGGGTGGGCTGAAGCTTTCTTT. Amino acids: CASSRDRGWAEAFF.